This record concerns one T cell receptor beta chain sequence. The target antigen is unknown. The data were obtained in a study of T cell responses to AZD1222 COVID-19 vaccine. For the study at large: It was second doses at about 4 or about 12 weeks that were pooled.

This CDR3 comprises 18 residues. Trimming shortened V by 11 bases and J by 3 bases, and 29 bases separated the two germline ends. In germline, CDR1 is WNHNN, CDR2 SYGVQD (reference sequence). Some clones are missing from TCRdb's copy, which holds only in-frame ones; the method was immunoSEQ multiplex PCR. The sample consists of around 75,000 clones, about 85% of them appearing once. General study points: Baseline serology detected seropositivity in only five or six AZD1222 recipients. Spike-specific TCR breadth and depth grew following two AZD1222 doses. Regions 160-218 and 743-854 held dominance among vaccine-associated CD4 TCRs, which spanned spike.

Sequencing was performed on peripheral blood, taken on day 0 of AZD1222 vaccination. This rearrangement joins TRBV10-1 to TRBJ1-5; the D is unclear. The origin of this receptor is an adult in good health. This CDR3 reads CACLVGIPTPGANQPQHF. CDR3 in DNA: TGCGCCTGCCTCGTTGGAATCCCTACACCCGGAGCCAATCAGCCCCAGCATTTT.